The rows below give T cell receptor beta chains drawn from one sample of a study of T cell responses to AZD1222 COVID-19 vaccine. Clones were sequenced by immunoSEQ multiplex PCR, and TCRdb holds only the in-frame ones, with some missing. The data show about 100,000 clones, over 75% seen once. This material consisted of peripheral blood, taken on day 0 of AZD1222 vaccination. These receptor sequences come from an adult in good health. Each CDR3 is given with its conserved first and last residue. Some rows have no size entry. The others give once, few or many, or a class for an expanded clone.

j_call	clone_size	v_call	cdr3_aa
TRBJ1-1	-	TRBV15	CATSRDLASEAFF
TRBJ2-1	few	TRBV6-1	CASSEKADSKQFF
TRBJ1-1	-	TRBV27	CASSFGTENTEAFF
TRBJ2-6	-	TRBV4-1	CATSPPGGLNSGANVLTF
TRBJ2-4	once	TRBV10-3	CAISESRLAGGTDIQYF
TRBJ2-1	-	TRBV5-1	CASSSNYDRGEQFF
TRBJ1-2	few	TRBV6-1	CASSEYYRATF
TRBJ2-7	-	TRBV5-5	CASSLYTGLAGGSEQYF
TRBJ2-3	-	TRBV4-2	CASSQDLGGGSTDTQYF
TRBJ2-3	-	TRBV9	CASSVVDRGFTDTQYF
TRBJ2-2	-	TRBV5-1	CASSLYWDRGLKELFF
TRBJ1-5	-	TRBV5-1	CASSYGTGVQPQHF
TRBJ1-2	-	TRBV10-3	CAISESLKDKLWYGYTF
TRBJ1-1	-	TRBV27	CASSLQGAGRFTEAFF
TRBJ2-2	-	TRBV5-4	CASSLFLGAETGELFF
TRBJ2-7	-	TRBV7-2	CASSFASGGYEQYF
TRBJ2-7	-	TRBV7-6	CASSLAGTYEQYF
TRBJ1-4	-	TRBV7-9	CASSLGQGGEKLFF
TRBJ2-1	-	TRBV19	CASSANTPSSYNEQFF
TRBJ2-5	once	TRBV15	CATSREGLIGETQYF
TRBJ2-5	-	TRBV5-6	CASSLEAAAETQYF
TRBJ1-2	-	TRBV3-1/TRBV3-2	CASSQDTGGGGYTF
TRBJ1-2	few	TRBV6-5	CASCRANYGYTF
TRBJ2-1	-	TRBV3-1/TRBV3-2	CASSQVSGGNEQFF
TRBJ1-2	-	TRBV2	CASSAGERYGYTF
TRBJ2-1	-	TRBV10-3	CAIREDGSSYNEQFF
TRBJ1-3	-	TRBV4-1	CASSQGKETGSSNTIYF
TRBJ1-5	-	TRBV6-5	CASRAGHSNQPQHF
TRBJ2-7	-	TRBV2	CASSEGKRGVPYEQYF
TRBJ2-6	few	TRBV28	CASTVTGANVLTF
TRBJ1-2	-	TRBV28	CAVGIYYGYTF
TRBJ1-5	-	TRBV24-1	CATSVGTGDNQPQHF
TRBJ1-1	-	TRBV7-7	CASSLRVGRDTEAFF
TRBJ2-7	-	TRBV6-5	CASSWRTSLSREQYF
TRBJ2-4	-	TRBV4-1	CASSQPRTGRSKNIQYF
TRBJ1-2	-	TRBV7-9	CASSLGFHRPTYGYTF
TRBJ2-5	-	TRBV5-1	CASSLWTGGDPETQYF
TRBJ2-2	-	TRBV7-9	CASSLTGSTGELFF
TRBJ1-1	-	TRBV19	CASSINVADDEAFF
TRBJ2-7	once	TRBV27	CASSDFRDTYEQYF
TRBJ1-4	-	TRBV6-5	CASSSGQSNEKLFF
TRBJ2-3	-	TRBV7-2	CASSLSRLAGGSTDTQYF
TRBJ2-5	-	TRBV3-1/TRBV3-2	CASSQGGRQTQYF
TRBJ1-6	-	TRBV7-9	CASSSMDSRNSPLHF
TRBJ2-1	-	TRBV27	CASGPLGLGYNEQFF
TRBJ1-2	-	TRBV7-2	CASSLVKERGGVYVYGYTF
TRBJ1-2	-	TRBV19	CASSMRPGGGGYGYTF
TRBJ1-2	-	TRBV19	CASGDRGNFYGYTF
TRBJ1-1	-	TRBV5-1	CASSLVGFTEAFF
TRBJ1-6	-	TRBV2	CASSEWLAAAVHF
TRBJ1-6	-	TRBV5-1	CASSGGYTGSPLHF
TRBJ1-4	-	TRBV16	CASSQAPNEKLFF
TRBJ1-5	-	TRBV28	CASSARDRGSQPQHF
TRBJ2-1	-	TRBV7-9	CASSLSGNEQFF
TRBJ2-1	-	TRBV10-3	CAISEYHRGTPHNEQFF
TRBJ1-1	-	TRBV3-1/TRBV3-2	CASSQVGPEAFF
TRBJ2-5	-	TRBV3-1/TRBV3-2	CASSNPERATGETQYF
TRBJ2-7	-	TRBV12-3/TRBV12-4	CASSLMEGREQYF
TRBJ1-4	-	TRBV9	CASSLTGYGEKLFF